The 25 T cell receptor beta chains below were found in one sample sequenced in a study of cytomegalovirus exposure and HLA in healthy donors. PCR amplification relied on 60 Vbeta primers (plus 13 Jbeta primers). TCRdb's copy holds only in-frame clones and misses some; the assay was immunoSEQ multiplex PCR. Among about 120,000 clones listed, about three quarters were seen once. Sequencing used PBMCs. These receptors were obtained from a woman in her thirties or forties in good health and CMV-seropositive.

The V call is TRBV7-2, the J call TRBJ1-4; 8 positions match TRBD1. The trim removed 5 bases at V and 8 bases at J, leaving 7 bases unmatched. Germline V CDR1 and CDR2: SGHTA, FQGNSA. This CDR3 is built from 14 residues. CDR3 sequence (DNA): TGTGCCAGCAGCAGACAGGGGAGGGACGAAAAACTGTTTTTT. As protein: CASSRQGRDEKLFF.

The table lists this clone with a few counts. The rearrangement uses TRBV18 and TRBJ2-7; 8 bases are a match to TRBD1. The trim removed 0 bases at V and 5 bases at J, leaving 3 bases unmatched. The V gene's germline CDR1 is KGHSH and CDR2 LQKENI. CDR3 length: 14 amino acids. This CDR3 reads CASSPPAGGHEQYF. CDR3 nucleotides: TGTGCCAGCTCACCACCGGCAGGGGGCCACGAGCAGTACTTC.

The chain has TRBV9 and TRBJ2-1; perhaps TRBD2 as D (5 bases). In germline, CDR1 is SGDLS, CDR2 YYNGEE. The CDR3 is made up of 15 amino acids. The germline V and J ends were trimmed by 0 bases and 9 bases, with 16 bases remaining between them. The CDR3 bases are TGTGCCAGCAGCGTAGGTTCGTCCAGAGAGGGTGAGCAGTTCTTC. Protein sequence: CASSVGSSREGEQFF.

The chain couples TRBV12-5 to TRBJ1-6, with TRBD1 matching over 10 bases. After removal of 5 bases from V and 9 bases from J, the junction contained 10 bases not matched to a gene. Germline loops: CDR1 LGHNT, CDR2 FRNRAP. The CDR3 contains 16 residues. CDR3 sequence (DNA): TGTGCTAGTGGTCCGAGTTGGACAGGGGGGTCTTCACCCCTCCACTTT. Its protein product is CASGPSWTGGSSPLHF.

V gene TRBV29-1 combines with J gene TRBJ2-1; 7 positions match TRBD2. Trimming removed 7 bases from V and 9 bases from J; junction bases left unmatched: 9. This CDR3 comprises 12 residues. Germline CDR1 and CDR2: SQVTM and ANQGSEA. CDR3 sequence reads: CSATKAGSEQFF. In nucleotides, the CDR3 is TGCAGCGCCACAAAAGCGGGGTCTGAGCAGTTCTTC.

V usage is TRBV18 and J usage is TRBJ1-4; D is undetermined. Germline CDR1 reads KGHSH; CDR2 reads LQKENI. The length of the CDR3 is 14 residues. The germline V and J ends were trimmed by 6 bases and 0 bases, with 8 bases remaining between them. The CDR3 protein is CASSRLATNEKLFF. The CDR3 nucleotides are TGTGCCAGCTCTCGTTTAGCAACTAATGAAAAACTGTTTTTT.

The genes are TRBV7-2 and TRBJ2-3; 9 nucleotides match TRBD2. The CDR3 has 16 residues. CDR1 and CDR2 from the germline V gene are SGHTA and FQGNSA. Trimming cost V 1 base and J 4 bases; bases outside gene matches: 6. CDR3 sequence reads: CASSLVPSGVPDTQYF. CDR3 DNA: TGTGCCAGCAGCTTAGTTCCTAGCGGGGTACCAGATACGCAGTATTTT.

The rearrangement uses TRBV2 and TRBJ1-6; TRBD1 is a possible D gene (6 bases). This CDR3 has 13 amino acids. Between the trimmed V and J ends, which lost 6 bases and 10 bases, there was a span of 13 bases. CDR1 is SNHLY and CDR2 is FYNNEI in the germline V gene. CDR3 residues: CASRGAGASPLHF. In nucleotides, the CDR3 is TGTGCCAGCAGGGGGGCAGGGGCCTCACCCCTCCACTTT.

The CDR3, as DNA: TGTGCCAGCAGGGGCGGGGGGCTGGGCGAGCAGTACTTC. Translated, it gives CASRGGGLGEQYF. The gene calls are TRBV6-1 and TRBJ2-7, with TRBD2 identical over 8 bases. CDR3 length equals 13 residues. The trim removed 6 bases at V and 6 bases at J, leaving 7 bases unmatched. CDR1 is MNHNS and CDR2 is SASEGT in the germline V gene.

In the case of this clone: The junction departs from the called germline gene at one end, perhaps through a read error. V is TRBV7-7 and J is TRBJ1-4; D possibly corresponds to TRBD1 (5 bases). This CDR3 is 15 amino acids long. The V gene's germline CDR1 is SSHAT and CDR2 FNYEAQ (reference sequence). The CDR3 DNA sequence: TGTGCTAGCAGTGAGACCTCCGGGGGGAATGAAAAACTGTTTTTT. Residues: CASSETSGGNEKLFF. Full variable domain (missing parts from reference TRBV7-7 and TRBJ1-4): GAGVSQSPRYKVTKRGQDVTLRCDPISSHATLYWYQQALGQGPEFLTYFNYEAQPDKSGLPSDRFSAERPEGSISTLTIQRTEQRDSAMYRCASSETSGGNEKLFFGSGTQLSVL.

This chain connects TRBV27 to TRBJ2-7; D is unresolved. The germline V gene has CDR1 MNHEY and CDR2 SMNVEV (reference sequence). V dropped 6 bases and J dropped 3 bases, with 12 bases sitting between them. The CDR3 contains 13 residues. The CDR3 nucleotides are TGTGCCAGCAGCCCGACACCCAACTACGAGCAGTACTTC. This translates into CASSPTPNYEQYF.

The chain combines TRBV20-1 with TRBJ1-5; D is uncertain. Per the germline V gene, CDR1 is DFQATT and CDR2 is SNEGSKA (reference sequence). The CDR3 extends over 10 amino acids. V was shortened by 5 bases and J by 9 bases, with 8 bases between the two germline ends. The CDR3 DNA sequence: TGCAGTGCTCCTGAGGGGCCCCAGCATTTT. Encoded protein: CSAPEGPQHF.

The CDR3 sequence is CASSLSAGRSGANVLTF. The CDR3 DNA reads TGCGCCAGCAGCTTATCGGCAGGTCGCTCTGGGGCCAACGTCCTGACTTTC. The chain couples TRBV5-1 to TRBJ2-6; D is undetermined. Trimming pared 2 bases from V and 0 bases from J, leaving 12 bases between. CDR3 length: 17 amino acids. Germline CDR1 is SGHRS and CDR2 is YFSETQ.

This clone has a single count. The CDR3 is CASSRGFSNQPQHF. CDR3 bases: TGTGCCAGCAGCCGGGGGTTTAGCAATCAGCCCCAGCATTTT. The chain uses TRBV7-2 and TRBJ1-5; possible D gene TRBD1, 5 bases. Deletions cut 5 bases from V and 0 bases from J, with 8 bases between. The CDR3 has 14 amino acids. CDR1 and CDR2 from the germline V gene are SGHTA and FQGNSA.

The chain has TRBV6-1 and TRBJ1-2; 8 nucleotides align to TRBD1. The CDR3 runs 15 residues. Germline CDR1 MNHNS, CDR2 SASEGT. V trimming: 5 bases; J trimming: 2 bases; junction bases outside the gene matches: 7. CDR3 residues: CASSLQGGNNYGYTF. The CDR3 DNA follows: TGTGCCAGCAGTCTACAGGGGGGGAACAACTATGGCTACACCTTC.

The chain employs TRBV7-6 and TRBJ1-1; D might be TRBD1 (6 bases). The ends were cut back, 5 bases at V and 2 bases at J, with 18 bases in the middle. The CDR3 runs to 16 residues. CDR1 SGHVS and CDR2 FNYEAQ come from the germline V gene. The CDR3: CASSKGSRTANTEAFF. The CDR3 nucleotides are TGTGCCAGCAGCAAGGGGAGTCGGACAGCAAACACTGAAGCTTTCTTT.

The chain links TRBV5-1 to TRBJ2-3; D possibly corresponds to TRBD1 (6 bases). The CDR3 consists of 14 residues. Germline V gene data show CDR1 as SGHRS and CDR2 as YFSETQ. Trimming shortened V by 4 bases and J by 10 bases, and 19 bases separated the two germline ends. CDR3 nucleotides: TGCGCCAGCAGCCCTCTGGGTGGGCAGGGGTCGCAGTATTTT. Its protein product is CASSPLGGQGSQYF. Using reference TRBV5-1 and TRBJ2-3 for the parts outside the CDR3, the full variable domain is KAGVTQTPRYLIKTRGQQVTLSCSPISGHRSVSWYQQTPGQGLQFLFEYFSETQRNKGNFPGRFSGRQFSNSRSEMNVSTLELGDSALYLCASSPLGGQGSQYFGPGTRLTVL.

The chain's CDR3 is CASSLGQGARYEQYF. The CDR3 coding sequence is TGCGCCAGCAGCTTGGGGCAGGGGGCTAGGTACGAGCAGTACTTC. V and J are TRBV5-1 and TRBJ2-7, with 8 bases lining up with TRBD1. V was clipped by 0 bases and J by 4 bases; unmatched bases: 6. This CDR3 has 15 amino acids. The germline gives CDR1 SGHRS, CDR2 YFSETQ.

V usage is TRBV6-4 and J usage is TRBJ1-2, with D uncertain. Germline CDR1 and CDR2: MRHNA and SNTAGT. Deletions cut 0 bases from V and 8 bases from J, with 10 bases between. The CDR3 consists of 13 residues. The chain's CDR3 is CASSDSAQRGYTF. CDR3 nucleotides: TGTGCCAGCAGTGACTCAGCCCAGCGGGGCTACACCTTC.

This clone was found once. The chain joins TRBV2 to TRBJ1-5; 7 positions agree with TRBD1. Germline V lookup: CDR1 SNHLY, CDR2 FYNNEI. The ends lost 4 bases at V and 5 bases at J; junction bases unmatched: 5. CDR3 length: 14 amino acids. The CDR3 reads CASSGQGRDQPQHF. In nucleotides, the CDR3 is TGTGCCAGCAGTGGACAGGGTCGAGATCAGCCCCAGCATTTT.

V and J are TRBV2 and TRBJ2-2, with TRBD2 identical over 9 bases. With 6 bases clipped from V and 1 base from J, the junction kept 6 bases outside the gene matches. The CDR3 is 16 amino acids. Germline V gene data show CDR1 as SNHLY and CDR2 as FYNNEI. The CDR3 loop is CASSVSGGWNTGELFF. The CDR3 nucleotides read TGTGCCAGCAGCGTCAGCGGGGGGTGGAACACCGGGGAGCTGTTTTTT.

The rearrangement uses TRBV6-1 and TRBJ1-6; possible D gene TRBD1, 6 bases. Germline V gene sequence: CDR1 MNHNS, CDR2 SASEGT. The CDR3 has 15 amino acids. The V end was cut by 4 bases, the J end by 7 bases, with 14 bases between. The CDR3 sequence: CASSAYRDKNSPLHF. The CDR3 DNA reads as TGTGCCAGCAGTGCCTACCGGGACAAAAATTCACCCCTCCACTTT.

V usage is TRBV18 and J usage is TRBJ1-1, with 7 bases aligning to TRBD1. Germline CDR1 reads KGHSH; CDR2 reads LQKENI. This CDR3 has 14 amino acids. After removal of 5 bases from V and 1 base from J, the junction contained 4 bases not matched to a gene. CDR3 coding DNA: TGTGCCAGCTCATTAAACAGGGGGAACACTGAAGCTTTCTTT. Translation gives CASSLNRGNTEAFF.

In this sample, this clone turned up a few times. This rearrangement joins TRBV5-1 to TRBJ2-1; 8 bases agree with TRBD2. The trim removed 3 bases at V and 1 base at J, leaving 15 bases unmatched. The CDR3 totals 19 residues. Per germline, CDR1 SGHRS and CDR2 YFSETQ. The CDR3 sequence: CASSSPGTRTSTSYNEQFF. In DNA form, the CDR3 reads TGCGCCAGCAGCTCTCCAGGGACTCGGACTAGCACTTCCTACAATGAGCAGTTCTTC.

The gene calls are TRBV6-5 and TRBJ2-7, with TRBD1 matching 10 bases. Germline CDR1 reads MNHEY; CDR2 reads SVGAGI. This CDR3 is built from 15 residues. Germline trimming cut 3 bases from V and 2 bases from J; bases unmatched to any gene: 4. The chain's CDR3 is CASSYFGTGAYEQYF. The CDR3 coding sequence is TGTGCCAGCAGTTATTTTGGGACAGGGGCCTACGAGCAGTACTTC.